What follows are 26 T cell receptor beta chains derived from one specimen sequenced in a study of T cell responses to AZD1222 COVID-19 vaccine. Generated by immunoSEQ multiplex PCR, the TCRdb table keeps only in-frame clones and is missing some. The sample includes about 94,000 clones, about 85% of them seen just once. Sequences were derived from peripheral blood, sampled 28 days after the second AZD1222 dose. The receptors here all came from an adult who received the AZD1222 COVID-19 vaccine.

The rearrangement uses TRBV11-2 and TRBJ2-4; possibly TRBD2 for D (5 bases). V lost 2 bases to trimming and J lost 0 bases, with 17 bases between them. Germline-derived CDR1 and CDR2 are SGHAT and FQNNGV. The CDR3 covers 18 residues. In DNA form, the CDR3 reads TGTGCCAGCAGCTTACCCCACTCCGGGGTCCTAGCCAAAAACATTCAGTACTTC. The encoded protein is CASSLPHSGVLAKNIQYF.

This chain joins TRBV19 and TRBJ1-1, with a weak D call TRBD1 (6 bases). Looked up from germline, CDR1 is LNHDA and CDR2 is SQIVND (reference sequence). Trimming took 6 bases from V and 5 from J, leaving 10 bases between them. This CDR3 spans 12 amino acids. The CDR3 DNA reads as TGTGCCAGTAGAGAACAGGGAACTGAAGCTTTCTTT. Residues: CASREQGTEAFF.

The chain joins TRBV24-1 to TRBJ1-6, with TRBD1 identical over 7 bases. There are 20 residues in the CDR3. The V gene end was trimmed by 3 bases and the J gene end by 8 bases; junction bases not matched to a gene: 21. Germline CDR1 is KGHDR and CDR2 is SFDVKD. The CDR3 spells CATSDQPRTGQYVGDSPLHF. The CDR3 region has the DNA TGTGCCACCAGTGATCAACCCCGGACAGGCCAATACGTCGGCGATTCACCCCTCCACTTT.

The rearrangement uses TRBV2 and TRBJ1-6; D gene unclear. Trimming stripped 5 bases from V and 14 bases from J, with 16 bases between. The germline gives CDR1 SNHLY, CDR2 FYNNEI. This CDR3 is 13 amino acids long. DNA of the CDR3: TGTGCCAGCAGTCGGCAGCCCCAAGAGGCCCTCCACTTT. This translates into CASSRQPQEALHF.

This chain uses TRBV19 with TRBJ1-1; D is ambiguous. The CDR3 covers 14 residues. CDR1 and CDR2 (germline): LNHDA, SQIVND (reference sequence). V shed 2 bases and J shed 1 base, with 8 bases lying between them. CDR3: CASSIPGWNTEAFF. The CDR3 nucleotides are TGTGCCAGTAGTATACCGGGATGGAACACTGAAGCTTTCTTT.

J is TRBJ1-5 and V is TRBV7-2; D not certain. V lost 2 bases to trimming and J lost 7 bases, with 15 bases between them. Per germline, CDR1 SGHTA and CDR2 FQGNSA. The CDR3 loop spans 15 amino acids. CDR3 in amino acids: CASSLYSVANQPQHF. Here the CDR3 DNA reads TGTGCCAGCAGCTTATATAGCGTGGCGAACCAGCCCCAGCATTTT.

This clone is a singleton in its sample. This chain connects TRBV5-1 to TRBJ2-1; tentative D call: TRBD2 (6 bases). With 0 bases removed from V and 7 bases from J, the gap between germline ends came to 11 bases. Per the germline V gene, CDR1 is SGHRS and CDR2 is YFSETQ. This CDR3 comprises 14 residues. CDR3 in DNA: TGCGCCAGCAGCTTGGTGCTAGCGAGGAATGAGCAGTTCTTC. Translating gives CASSLVLARNEQFF.

The chain is built from TRBV10-3 and TRBJ1-1; D is ambiguous. The V and J ends lost 2 bases and 2 bases respectively, with 9 bases between them. The CDR3 is 14 residues long. Germline V lookup: CDR1 ENHRY, CDR2 SYGVKD. The CDR3, as DNA: TGTGCCATCAGTGAGCCTTTGGGCAACACTGAAGCTTTCTTT. It is translated as CAISEPLGNTEAFF.

CDR3 bases: TGTGCCAGTAGTATCCTGGCTGGCGGCTACACCTTC. Amino acid sequence: CASSILAGGYTF. The chain couples TRBV19 to TRBJ1-2, with D unclear. Trimming stripped 3 bases from V and 8 bases from J, with 10 bases between. The CDR3 is made up of 12 amino acids. Germline lookup yields CDR1 LNHDA and CDR2 SQIVND (reference sequence).

The chain is built from TRBV19 and TRBJ1-5; D is unresolved. Trimming took 1 base from V and 11 from J, leaving 9 bases between them. The CDR3 contains 12 residues. The germline V gene has CDR1 LNHDA and CDR2 SQIVND (reference sequence). CDR3: CASSIVATSQHF. In nucleotides, the CDR3 is TGTGCCAGTAGTATAGTGGCGACGTCCCAGCATTTT.

The J gene is TRBJ2-1, the V gene TRBV20-1, with D perhaps TRBD2 (5 bases). The length of the CDR3 is 11 residues. V was trimmed by 6 bases and J by 8 bases, leaving 11 bases between them. The V gene's germline CDR1 is DFQATT and CDR2 SNEGSKA (reference sequence). The CDR3 loop reads CSAGGLDEQFF. CDR3 DNA: TGCAGTGCCGGAGGTCTAGATGAGCAGTTCTTC.

The chain recombines TRBV7-9 with TRBJ1-2; no firm D call. CDR1 and CDR2 from the germline V gene are SEHNR and FQNEAQ (reference sequence). Trimming left V 3 bases short and J 2 bases short, with 19 bases between. The CDR3 has 17 residues. The CDR3 DNA reads as TGTGCCAGCAGCTTTTCGTATGGAGGGCAGGACAACTATGGCTACACCTTC. Translation gives CASSFSYGGQDNYGYTF.

The chain links TRBV7-8 to TRBJ2-3; TRBD2 matches at 12 bases. The V and J ends lost 4 bases and 4 bases, in that order; junction bases with no gene match: 3. The germline CDR1 and CDR2 sequences are SGHVS and FQNEAQ. The CDR3 runs to 15 residues. The CDR3 loop reads CASSSLAGGPDTQYF. CDR3 coding DNA: TGTGCCAGCAGCTCCCTAGCGGGGGGGCCAGATACGCAGTATTTT. Variable domain in full (rest from reference TRBV7-8 and TRBJ2-3): GAGVSQSPRYKVAKRGQDVALRCDPISGHVSLFWYQQALGQGPEFLTYFQNEAQLDKSGLPSDRFFAERPEGSVSTLKIQRTQQEDSAVYLCASSSLAGGPDTQYFGPGTRLTVL.

The V and J genes are TRBV28 and TRBJ1-2; TRBD1 aligns across 7 bases. CDR1 and CDR2 from the germline V gene are MDHEN and SYDVKM. Germline trimming cut 8 bases from V and 4 bases from J; bases unmatched to any gene: 7. The CDR3 is 13 amino acids. DNA for the CDR3: TGTGCCAGCGGAGAGGGACAGCTCTATGGCTACACCTTC. This sequence encodes CASGEGQLYGYTF.

The V call is TRBV10-1, the J call TRBJ2-2; possible D gene TRBD1, 6 bases. Germline CDR1 WNHNN, CDR2 SYGVQD (reference sequence). Trimming pared 3 bases from V and 3 bases from J, leaving 11 bases between. The CDR3 is made up of 15 amino acids. CDR3 region: CASSDQGSYTGELFF. The CDR3 DNA follows: TGCGCCAGCAGTGATCAGGGGAGTTACACCGGGGAGCTGTTTTTT.

The chain uses TRBV5-1 and TRBJ2-1, with 8 bases that match TRBD2. Germline loops: CDR1 SGHRS, CDR2 YFSETQ. Losses at the gene ends were 1 base for V and 6 bases for J; bases not matched to a gene: 6. The CDR3 contains 15 residues. CDR3 loop: CASSLRAGTSNEQFF. The DNA of the CDR3 is TGCGCCAGCAGCTTGAGGGCCGGGACTAGCAATGAGCAGTTCTTC.

The chain links TRBV19 to TRBJ2-1; D possibly corresponds to TRBD1 (6 bases). Germline V CDR1 and CDR2: LNHDA, SQIVND (reference sequence). V was trimmed by 8 bases and J by 5 bases, leaving 19 bases between them. The CDR3 runs 15 residues. CDR3 sequence: CASGLTGSAHNEQFF. The CDR3 region has the DNA TGTGCCAGTGGACTCACAGGGAGCGCCCACAATGAGCAGTTCTTC.

The chain employs TRBV27 and TRBJ1-2; 10 positions match TRBD1. With 5 bases clipped from V and 8 bases from J, the junction kept 14 bases outside the gene matches. The CDR3 runs to 16 residues. In germline, CDR1 is MNHEY, CDR2 SMNVEV (reference sequence). The CDR3 sequence is CASSMAPGQGRYGYTF. CDR3 in DNA: TGTGCCAGCAGTATGGCCCCGGGACAGGGGCGGTACGGCTACACCTTC.

The rearrangement joins TRBV19 to TRBJ2-7; TRBD1 matches at 8 bases. There are 17 residues in the CDR3. J lost 6 bases, V lost 6 bases, and 19 bases had no gene match. CDR1 and CDR2 from the germline V gene are LNHDA and SQIVND (reference sequence). CDR3 sequence (DNA): TGTGCCAGTAGGAGCAAAGCCTCGGGACAGGTGCCCTCCGAGCAGTACTTC. This translates into CASRSKASGQVPSEQYF.

V and J are TRBV29-1 and TRBJ2-7; 7 nucleotides line up with TRBD2. The CDR3 has 12 amino acids. Germline V gene lookup returns CDR1 SQVTM and CDR2 ANQGSEA. The J segment lost 3 bases and the V segment lost 3 bases, leaving 2 bases of the junction unmatched. The CDR3 region is CSVEIAGYEQYF. CDR3 coding DNA: TGCAGCGTTGAGATAGCGGGCTACGAGCAGTACTTC.

This clone was seen once. For the CDR3, the DNA is TGTGCCAGCAGCCAAGCAAAAGGCACAGATACGCAGTATTTT. Its translation is CASSQAKGTDTQYF. The rearrangement uses TRBV4-2 and TRBJ2-3; D not resolved. V lost 1 base and J lost 1, with 6 bases in between. This CDR3 comprises 14 residues. CDR1 LGHNA and CDR2 YNFKEQ come from the germline V gene.

The chain recombines TRBV28 with TRBJ1-1, with a tentative D call TRBD1 (5 bases). V gave up 8 bases and J gave up 12 bases, with 25 bases separating them. CDR1 MDHEN and CDR2 SYDVKM come from the germline V gene. This CDR3 has 14 amino acids. The CDR3 reads CASGPTGGILGPFF. The CDR3, as DNA: TGTGCCAGCGGACCCACCGGGGGTATTCTAGGGCCTTTCTTT.

V gene TRBV28 combines with J gene TRBJ2-3; 8 positions match TRBD2. This CDR3 spans 12 amino acids. Per germline, CDR1 MDHEN and CDR2 SYDVKM. The CDR3 DNA reads TGTATCAGCGGGGGCCACACAGATACGCAGTATTTT. This codes for CISGGHTDTQYF.

This clone was seen once. This sequence joins TRBV5-6 and TRBJ1-5, with D perhaps matching TRBD1 (5 bases). With 0 bases removed from V and 3 bases from J, the gap between germline ends came to 10 bases. Looked up from germline, CDR1 is SGHDT and CDR2 is YYEEEE. The length of the CDR3 is 15 residues. CDR3 sequence reads: CASSLGGRANQPQHF. The CDR3 DNA is TGTGCCAGCAGCTTGGGGGGCAGGGCCAATCAGCCCCAGCATTTT.

J is TRBJ1-2 and V is TRBV12-3 or TRBV12-4; no clear D gene. The CDR3 sequence is 13 residues long. With 2 bases removed from V and 6 bases from J, the gap between germline ends came to 10 bases. CDR3 DNA: TGTGCCAGCAGTTTAAGCAGGATTAATGGCTACACCTTC. Its protein is CASSLSRINGYTF.

The chain is built from TRBV28 and TRBJ1-5; D gene ambiguous. V lost 7 bases and J lost 0, with 16 bases in between. CDR1 is MDHEN, CDR2 SYDVKM, per germline. The CDR3 runs to 16 residues. Here the CDR3 DNA reads TGTGCCAGCACCGACCTGCCAGGCATTAGCAATCAGCCCCAGCATTTT. Its translation: CASTDLPGISNQPQHF.